This TCR beta chain was retrieved from a study of T cell repertoires in cytomegalovirus infection. Study summary: Public TCR beta signatures were indicative of both CMV infection and a matching HLA type.

Whole-study findings and limits: Across the ex vivo response, the dominant clonotypes were HLA-C-restricted CMV-specific TCR beta clonotypes.

MiXCR, applied by TCRdb to the reads, yields one record per CDR3 protein. This table has hundreds of thousands of distinct CDR3 sequences, about 42% appearing once. A note on this clonotype: Its matching antigen is unknown.

The TCR was taken from a human donor in good health (CMV status not recorded). Some clones in this sample may be carry-over from other donors' samples. Sequences were derived from cultured PBMCs, sampled from culture after CMV antigen stimulation.

CDR3 nucleotide sequence: TGTGCCAGCAGTGATCTACTGGGGGGTCAGCCCCAGCATTTT. This gives the protein CASSDLLGGQPQHF. The chain joins TRBV2 to TRBJ1-5; TRBD1 is a possible D gene (5 bases). The CDR3 runs 14 residues. Per the germline V gene, CDR1 is SNHLY and CDR2 is FYNNEI. Trimming removed 3 bases from V and 6 bases from J, with 12 bases in between.